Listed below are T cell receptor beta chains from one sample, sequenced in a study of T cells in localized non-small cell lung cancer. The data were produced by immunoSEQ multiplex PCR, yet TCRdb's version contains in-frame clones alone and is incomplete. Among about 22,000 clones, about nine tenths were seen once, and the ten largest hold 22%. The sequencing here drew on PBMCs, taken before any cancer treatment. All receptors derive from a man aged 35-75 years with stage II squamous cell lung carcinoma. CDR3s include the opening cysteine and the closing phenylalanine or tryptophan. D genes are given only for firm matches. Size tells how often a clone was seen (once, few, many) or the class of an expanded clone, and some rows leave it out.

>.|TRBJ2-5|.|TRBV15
TGTGCCACCAGCAGAGTCCCGACAGGAAAAGAGACCCAGTACTTC
CATSRVPTGKETQYF
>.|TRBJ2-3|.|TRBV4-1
TGCGCCACTAGCCGGGGCGGTAGGGGAGGTCCAGATACGCAGTATTTT
CATSRGGRGGPDTQYF
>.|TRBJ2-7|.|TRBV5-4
TGTGCCAGCAGCTTTCAGGCTAGTTCGGACGAGCAGTACTTC
CASSFQASSDEQYF
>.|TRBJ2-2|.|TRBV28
TGTGCCAGCAGTTTATGGGGGGTGCCCGGGGAGCTGTTTTTT
CASSLWGVPGELFF
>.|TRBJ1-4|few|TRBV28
TGTGCCAGCAGTTTTCATAGGGCATCGGATGAAAAACTGTTTTTT
CASSFHRASDEKLFF
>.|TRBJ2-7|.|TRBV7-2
TGTGCCAGCACCCCAAAGGTAGCCAACTCCTACGAGCAGTACTTC
CASTPKVANSYEQYF
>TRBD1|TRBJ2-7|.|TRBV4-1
TGCGCCAGCAGCCTCGGGACAGGGAAATCCTACGAGCAGTACTTC
CASSLGTGKSYEQYF
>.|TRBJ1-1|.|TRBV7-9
TGTGCCAGCAGCTTACGGTCGGAGGGCACTGAAGCTTTCTTT
CASSLRSEGTEAFF
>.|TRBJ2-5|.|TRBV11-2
TGTGCCAGCAGCCTCGCAGAGACCCAGTACTTC
CASSLAETQYF
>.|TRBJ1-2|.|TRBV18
TGTGCCAGCTCACCACCAAGTTCTAAAGGCTACACCTTC
CASSPPSSKGYTF
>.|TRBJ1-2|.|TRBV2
TGTGCCACCCTTGGTCTTGGAGGGCCCTATGGCTACACCTTC
CATLGLGGPYGYTF
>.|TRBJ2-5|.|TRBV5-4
TGTGCCAGCAGCTCATCCAGTCACAGGGGAGGAGAGACCCAGTACTTC
CASSSSSHRGGETQYF
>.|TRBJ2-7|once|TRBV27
TGTGCCAGCAGTCCCTCGAGCTCCTACGAGCAGTACTTC
CASSPSSSYEQYF
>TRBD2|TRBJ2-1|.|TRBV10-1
TGCGCCACCAGCGGGGGTTCCTACAATGAGCAGTTCTTC
CATSGGSYNEQFF
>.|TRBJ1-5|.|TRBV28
TGTGCCAGCACCTCCGGACAGCCCCAGCATTTT
CASTSGQPQHF
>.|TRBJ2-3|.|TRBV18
TGTGCCAGCTCACCTCGGACAGATACGCAGTATTTT
CASSPRTDTQYF
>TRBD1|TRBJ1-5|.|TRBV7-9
TGTGCCAGCAGCCTGGGACAGTTGTCGCCCCAGCATTTT
CASSLGQLSPQHF
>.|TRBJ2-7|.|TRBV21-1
TGTGCCAGCAGCAAAGGCAAGGCGCTTGTCGTAAGGTCCAGGGTAATCGGGGAGCAGTACTTC
CASSKGKALVVRSRVIGEQYF
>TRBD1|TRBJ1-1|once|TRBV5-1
TGCGCCAGCAGCGCCAGGGGGGACACTGAAGCTTTCTTT
CASSARGDTEAFF
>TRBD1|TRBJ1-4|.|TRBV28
TGTGCCAGCAGTTTGCCCGGGACAGATAATGAAAAACTGTTTTTT
CASSLPGTDNEKLFF
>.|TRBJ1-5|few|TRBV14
TGTGCCAGCAGCCAAGTTGCCCCACCAGCCGGGGGGTCCCAGCCCCAGCATTTT
CASSQVAPPAGGSQPQHF
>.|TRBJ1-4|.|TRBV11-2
TGTGCCAGCAGTCAAGACAGGATCGAAAATGAAAAACTGTTTTTT
CASSQDRIENEKLFF
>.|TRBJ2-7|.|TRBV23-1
TGCGCCAGCAGTCAACGGGCATCTTTTCGCGAGCAGTACTTC
CASSQRASFREQYF
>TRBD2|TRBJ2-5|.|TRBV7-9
TGTGCCAGCAGCTCCAAACTAGCGGGGGGACCTCCCGGGGCCCAGTACTTC
CASSSKLAGGPPGAQYF
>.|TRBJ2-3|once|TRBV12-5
TGTGCTAGTGCCGGCCCCGCGTATACGCAGTATTTT
CASAGPAYTQYF
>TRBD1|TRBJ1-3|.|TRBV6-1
TGTGCCAGCACAGGGGGTGGAAACACCATATATTTT
CASTGGGNTIYF
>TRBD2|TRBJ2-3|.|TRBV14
TGTGCCAGCAGCCCAAGGACTAGACTCCCTGAGACAGATACGCAGTATTTT
CASSPRTRLPETDTQYF
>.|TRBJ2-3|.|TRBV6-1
TGTGCCAGCAGTGAACTTGGGGGGACCACAGATACGCAGTATTTT
CASSELGGTTDTQYF